The source of this T cell receptor (beta chain) is a study of CD8+CD57+ T cells in acquired aplastic anemia. Genomic DNA served as template for TCR beta VDJ and CDR3 profiling. Each CDR3 protein is one row after TCRdb ran MiXCR on the reads. This sample has 150,000 or so distinct CDR3 sequences, with 55% to 80% found just once. The CDR3 length is 16 residues. The V end was cut by 6 bases, the J end by 4 bases, with 20 bases between. Germline values: CDR1 MNHNS, CDR2 SASEGT. This TCR was recovered from a human donor in good health. The sequenced material came from sorted CD4+, CD8+, or CD8+CD57+ T cells (not recorded which) from PBMCs. The chain has TRBV6-1 and TRBJ2-3; weak D call: TRBD2 (6 bases). As DNA, the CDR3 is TGTGCCAGCAGACAACTAGCCCCTGGTAGCGCAGATACGCAGTATTTT. Amino acid sequence: CASRQLAPGSADTQYF.